The clone carrying this TCR beta chain came up a few times. Germline DNA was also extracted, and blood RNA was taken from unsorted whole blood. The data derive from a study of tumor-infiltrating lymphocytes in primary liver carcinoma. V trimming: 5 bases; J trimming: 4 bases; junction bases outside the gene matches: 8. Germline V gene lookup returns CDR1 SGHTS and CDR2 YDEGEE. The CDR3 extends over 15 amino acids. cDNA specific to TCR beta was made from 500 ng of total RNA, with a constant-region primer employed for priming. Modified slightly, ARM-PCR produced TCR beta libraries over three nested multiplex PCR rounds. Running 9 to 11 cycles apiece, the first two PCR rounds relied on TRBV1-TRBV30 forward primers together with a C-beta reverse primer. TCRdb passed the multiplex PCR reads through MiXCR, listing each CDR3 protein once. The sample lists about 310,000 distinct CDR3 sequences, 58% seen once, with over 15% in the top ten.

This sequence was found in a woman in her twenties or thirties with primary liver carcinoma and hepatitis B virus infection. The sequenced sample consisted of peripheral blood. The chain is built from TRBV5-8 and TRBJ2-2, with 7 bases aligning to TRBD2. CDR3 amino acids: CASRQSGVFTGELFF. The CDR3 DNA reads as TGTGCCAGCAGGCAAAGCGGGGTTTTCACCGGGGAGCTGTTTTTT.